These T cell receptor beta chains were read from a single sample in a study of tumor-infiltrating lymphocytes in primary liver carcinoma. A single record per CDR3 protein comes from TCRdb applying MiXCR to the multiplex PCR reads. The sample has about 100,000 distinct CDR3 sequences, about 70% seen once; the top ten hold 7.5% to 10%. The sequenced sample consisted of liver tumor tissue from sampling region 5. These receptors originate from a woman aged 55-69 years with primary liver carcinoma and hepatitis B virus infection. The conserved cysteine and the conserved F or W are not part of the CDR3 here.

>TRBV12-3/TRBV12-4|TRBJ1-2
ANSIRQDGEGYT
>TRBV30|TRBJ2-1
AWSGGTMGYNMQF
>TRBV11-2|TRBJ2-5
ASSFDSSGETQC
>TRBV7-9|TRBJ2-1
ASSLGTSGRDEQF
>TRBV11-2|TRBJ2-7
ASNLTGEEQY
>TRBV5-6|TRBJ2-7
ASSLVDRKTYEQY
>TRBV2|TRBJ2-7
ASSVGTGYYEQY
>TRBV11-3|TRBJ1-2
ANSLATVLDGYT
>TRBV11-2|TRBJ2-2
ASSLDVWAAGELF
>TRBV5-6|TRBJ1-1
ANSNRGGTEAF
>TRBV7-9|TRBJ2-3
ASSPILAGGCDTQY
>TRBV28|TRBJ1-5
ASRQNPIQPQH
>TRBV6-2/TRBV6-3|TRBJ1-5
TSSPTGGNQPQH
>TRBV11-2|TRBJ2-7
ASSVQGLGEQY
>TRBV18|TRBJ2-3
ASSIIQASGSRTDTQY
>TRBV2|TRBJ2-7
ASNQQGGAYELY
>TRBV6-5|TRBJ1-1
ASSWDRGTEAF
>TRBV10-3|TRBJ2-5
AISDPRAGLQETQY
>TRBV28|TRBJ2-7
AGSFLSRAYKQY